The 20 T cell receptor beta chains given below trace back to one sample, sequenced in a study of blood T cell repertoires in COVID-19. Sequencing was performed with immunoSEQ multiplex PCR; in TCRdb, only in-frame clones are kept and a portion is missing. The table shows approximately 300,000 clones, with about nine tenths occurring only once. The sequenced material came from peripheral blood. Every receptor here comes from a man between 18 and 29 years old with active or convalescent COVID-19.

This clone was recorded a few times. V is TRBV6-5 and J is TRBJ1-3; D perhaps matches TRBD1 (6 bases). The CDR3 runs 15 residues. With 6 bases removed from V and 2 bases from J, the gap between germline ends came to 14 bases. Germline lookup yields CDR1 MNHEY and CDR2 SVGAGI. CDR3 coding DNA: TGTGCCAGCAGGCCCGGGACATCGACTGGAAACACCATATATTTT. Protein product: CASRPGTSTGNTIYF.

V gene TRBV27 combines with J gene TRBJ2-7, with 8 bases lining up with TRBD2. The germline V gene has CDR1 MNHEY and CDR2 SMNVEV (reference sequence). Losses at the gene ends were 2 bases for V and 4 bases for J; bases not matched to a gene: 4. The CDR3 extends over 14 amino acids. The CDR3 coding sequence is TGTGCCAGCAGTTTAGGAGCGGGAGCATACGAGCAGTACTTC. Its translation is CASSLGAGAYEQYF.

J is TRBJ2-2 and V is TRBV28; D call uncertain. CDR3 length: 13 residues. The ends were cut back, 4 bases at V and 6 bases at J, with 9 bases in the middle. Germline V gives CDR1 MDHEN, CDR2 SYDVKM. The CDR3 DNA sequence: TGTGCCAGCAGTTCCCCCGCAGCCGGGGAGCTGTTTTTT. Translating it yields CASSSPAAGELFF.

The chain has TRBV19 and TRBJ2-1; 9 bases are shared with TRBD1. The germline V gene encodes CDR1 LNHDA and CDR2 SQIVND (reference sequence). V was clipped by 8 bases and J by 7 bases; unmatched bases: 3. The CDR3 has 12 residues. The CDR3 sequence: CASGTGWNEQFF. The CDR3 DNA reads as TGTGCCAGTGGGACAGGGTGGAATGAGCAGTTCTTC.

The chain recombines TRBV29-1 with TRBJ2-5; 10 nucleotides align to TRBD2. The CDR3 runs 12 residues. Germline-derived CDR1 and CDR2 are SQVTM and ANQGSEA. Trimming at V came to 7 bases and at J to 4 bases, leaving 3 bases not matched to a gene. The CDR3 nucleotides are TGCAGCGCAGGACTAGCGGTAGAGACCCAGTACTTC. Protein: CSAGLAVETQYF.

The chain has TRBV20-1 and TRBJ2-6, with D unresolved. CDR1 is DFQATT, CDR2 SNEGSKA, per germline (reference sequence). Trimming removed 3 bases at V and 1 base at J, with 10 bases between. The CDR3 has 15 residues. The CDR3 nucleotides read TGCAGTGCTAGTCCAGCGAGGTCTGGGGCCAACGTCCTGACTTTC. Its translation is CSASPARSGANVLTF.

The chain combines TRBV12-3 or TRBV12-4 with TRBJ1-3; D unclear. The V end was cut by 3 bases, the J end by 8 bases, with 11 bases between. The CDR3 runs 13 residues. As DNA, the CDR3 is TGTGCCAGCAGTTTCATCGGGAGGCACACCATATATTTT. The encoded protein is CASSFIGRHTIYF.

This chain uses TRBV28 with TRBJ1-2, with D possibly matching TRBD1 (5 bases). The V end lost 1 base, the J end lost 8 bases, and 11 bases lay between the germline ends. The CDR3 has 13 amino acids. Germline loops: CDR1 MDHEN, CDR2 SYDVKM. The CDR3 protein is CASSLFQGLGYTF. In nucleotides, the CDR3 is TGTGCCAGCAGTTTATTTCAGGGCTTAGGCTACACCTTC.

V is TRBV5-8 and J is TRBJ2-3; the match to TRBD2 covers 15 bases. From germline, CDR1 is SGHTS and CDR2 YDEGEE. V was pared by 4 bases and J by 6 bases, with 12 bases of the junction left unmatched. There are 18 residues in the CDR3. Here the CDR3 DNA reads TGTGCCAGCAGCCTGGGACTAGCGGGAGGCCGCACGATGGATACGCAGTATTTT. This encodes CASSLGLAGGRTMDTQYF.

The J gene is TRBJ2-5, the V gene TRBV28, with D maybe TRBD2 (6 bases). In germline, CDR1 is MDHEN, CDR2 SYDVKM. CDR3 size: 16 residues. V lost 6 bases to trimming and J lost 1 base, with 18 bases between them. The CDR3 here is CASSPGVGGFQETQYF. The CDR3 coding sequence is TGTGCCAGCAGCCCAGGTGTGGGAGGTTTCCAAGAGACCCAGTACTTC. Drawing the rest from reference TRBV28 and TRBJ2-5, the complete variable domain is DVKVTQSSRYLVKRTGEKVFLECVQDMDHENMFWYRQDPGLGLRLIYFSYDVKMKEKGDIPEGYSVSREKKERFSLILESASTNQTSMYLCASSPGVGGFQETQYFGPGTRLLVL.

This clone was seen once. In nucleotides, the CDR3 is TGTGCCAGCAGCTTTCTGCCCGGGACCGCGGGAAATGAGCAGTTCTTC. Translation: CASSFLPGTAGNEQFF. The V gene is TRBV7-2, the J gene TRBJ2-1; weak D call: TRBD2 (6 bases). CDR1 is SGHTA, CDR2 FQGNSA, per germline. The CDR3 covers 16 residues. V was cut by 3 bases and J by 7 bases, with 19 bases left in between.

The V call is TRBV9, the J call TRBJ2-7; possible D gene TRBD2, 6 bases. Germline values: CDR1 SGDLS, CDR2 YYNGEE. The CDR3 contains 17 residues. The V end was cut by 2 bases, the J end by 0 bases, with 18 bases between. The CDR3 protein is CASSVADSGGFSYEQYF. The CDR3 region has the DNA TGTGCCAGCAGCGTTGCGGATAGTGGGGGGTTCTCCTACGAGCAGTACTTC.

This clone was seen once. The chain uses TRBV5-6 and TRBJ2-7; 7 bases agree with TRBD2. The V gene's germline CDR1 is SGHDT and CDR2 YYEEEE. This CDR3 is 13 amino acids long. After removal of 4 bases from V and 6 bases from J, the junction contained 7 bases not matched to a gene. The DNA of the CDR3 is TGTGCCAGCAGCAGCGGGAACTACCCCGAGCAGTACTTC. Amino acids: CASSSGNYPEQYF.

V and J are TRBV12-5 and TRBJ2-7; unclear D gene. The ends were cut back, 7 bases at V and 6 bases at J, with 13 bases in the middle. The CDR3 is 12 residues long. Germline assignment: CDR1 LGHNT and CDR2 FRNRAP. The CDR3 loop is CASAVRSTEQYF. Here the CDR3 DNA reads TGTGCTAGTGCCGTTAGGAGTACCGAGCAGTACTTC.

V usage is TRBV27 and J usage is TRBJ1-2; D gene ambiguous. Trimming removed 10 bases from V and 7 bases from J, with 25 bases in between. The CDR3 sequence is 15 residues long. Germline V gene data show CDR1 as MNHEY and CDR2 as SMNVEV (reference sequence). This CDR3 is CATARLPRTEGGYTF. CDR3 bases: TGTGCCACCGCCCGTCTTCCCAGAACTGAGGGTGGCTACACCTTC.

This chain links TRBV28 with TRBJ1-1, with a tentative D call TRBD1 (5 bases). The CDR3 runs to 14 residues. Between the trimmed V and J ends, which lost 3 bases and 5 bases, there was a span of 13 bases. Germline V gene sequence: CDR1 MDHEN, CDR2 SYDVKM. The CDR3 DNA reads TGTGCCAGCAGTTTTTGGCGGGGGGGGACTGAAGCTTTCTTT. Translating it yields CASSFWRGGTEAFF.

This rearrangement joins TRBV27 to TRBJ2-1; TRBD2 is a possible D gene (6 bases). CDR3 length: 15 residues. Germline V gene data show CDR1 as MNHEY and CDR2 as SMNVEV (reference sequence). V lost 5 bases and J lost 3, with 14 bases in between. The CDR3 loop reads CASSLGTGYYNEQFF. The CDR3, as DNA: TGTGCCAGCAGTCTCGGGACTGGGTACTACAATGAGCAGTTCTTC.

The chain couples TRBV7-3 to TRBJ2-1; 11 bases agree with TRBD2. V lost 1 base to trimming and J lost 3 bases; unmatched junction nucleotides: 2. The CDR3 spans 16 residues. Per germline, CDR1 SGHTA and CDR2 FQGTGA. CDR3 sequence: CASSLRLAGIYNEQFF. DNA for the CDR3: TGTGCCAGCAGCTTAAGACTAGCGGGGATCTACAATGAGCAGTTCTTC.

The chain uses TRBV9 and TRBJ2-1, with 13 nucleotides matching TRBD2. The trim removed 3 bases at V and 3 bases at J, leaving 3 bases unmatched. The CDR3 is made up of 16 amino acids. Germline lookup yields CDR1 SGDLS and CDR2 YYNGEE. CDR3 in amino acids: CASSGLAGGLYNEQFF. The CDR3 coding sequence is TGTGCCAGCAGCGGACTAGCGGGAGGCCTCTACAATGAGCAGTTCTTC.

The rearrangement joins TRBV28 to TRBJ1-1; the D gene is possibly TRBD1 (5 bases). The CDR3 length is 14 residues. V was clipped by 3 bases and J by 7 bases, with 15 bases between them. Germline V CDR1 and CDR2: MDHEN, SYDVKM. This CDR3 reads CASSFLAGMLEAFF. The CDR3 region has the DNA TGTGCCAGCAGTTTCCTCGCAGGGATGCTTGAAGCTTTCTTT.